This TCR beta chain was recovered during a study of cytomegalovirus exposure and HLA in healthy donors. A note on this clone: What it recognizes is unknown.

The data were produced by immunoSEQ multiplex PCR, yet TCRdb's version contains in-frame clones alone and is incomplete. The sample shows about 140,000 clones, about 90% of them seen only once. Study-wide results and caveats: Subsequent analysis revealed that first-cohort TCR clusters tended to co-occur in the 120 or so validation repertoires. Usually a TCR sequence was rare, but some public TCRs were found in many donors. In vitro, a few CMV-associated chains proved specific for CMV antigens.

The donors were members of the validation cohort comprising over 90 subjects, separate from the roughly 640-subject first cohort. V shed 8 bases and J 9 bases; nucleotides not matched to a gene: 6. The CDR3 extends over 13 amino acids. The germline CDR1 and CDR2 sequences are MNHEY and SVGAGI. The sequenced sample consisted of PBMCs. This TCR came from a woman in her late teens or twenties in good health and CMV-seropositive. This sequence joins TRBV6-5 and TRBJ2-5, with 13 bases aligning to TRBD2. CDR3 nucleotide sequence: TGTGCCAGCGTTGAACTAGCGGGGGGGGCCCAGTACTTC. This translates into CASVELAGGAQYF.